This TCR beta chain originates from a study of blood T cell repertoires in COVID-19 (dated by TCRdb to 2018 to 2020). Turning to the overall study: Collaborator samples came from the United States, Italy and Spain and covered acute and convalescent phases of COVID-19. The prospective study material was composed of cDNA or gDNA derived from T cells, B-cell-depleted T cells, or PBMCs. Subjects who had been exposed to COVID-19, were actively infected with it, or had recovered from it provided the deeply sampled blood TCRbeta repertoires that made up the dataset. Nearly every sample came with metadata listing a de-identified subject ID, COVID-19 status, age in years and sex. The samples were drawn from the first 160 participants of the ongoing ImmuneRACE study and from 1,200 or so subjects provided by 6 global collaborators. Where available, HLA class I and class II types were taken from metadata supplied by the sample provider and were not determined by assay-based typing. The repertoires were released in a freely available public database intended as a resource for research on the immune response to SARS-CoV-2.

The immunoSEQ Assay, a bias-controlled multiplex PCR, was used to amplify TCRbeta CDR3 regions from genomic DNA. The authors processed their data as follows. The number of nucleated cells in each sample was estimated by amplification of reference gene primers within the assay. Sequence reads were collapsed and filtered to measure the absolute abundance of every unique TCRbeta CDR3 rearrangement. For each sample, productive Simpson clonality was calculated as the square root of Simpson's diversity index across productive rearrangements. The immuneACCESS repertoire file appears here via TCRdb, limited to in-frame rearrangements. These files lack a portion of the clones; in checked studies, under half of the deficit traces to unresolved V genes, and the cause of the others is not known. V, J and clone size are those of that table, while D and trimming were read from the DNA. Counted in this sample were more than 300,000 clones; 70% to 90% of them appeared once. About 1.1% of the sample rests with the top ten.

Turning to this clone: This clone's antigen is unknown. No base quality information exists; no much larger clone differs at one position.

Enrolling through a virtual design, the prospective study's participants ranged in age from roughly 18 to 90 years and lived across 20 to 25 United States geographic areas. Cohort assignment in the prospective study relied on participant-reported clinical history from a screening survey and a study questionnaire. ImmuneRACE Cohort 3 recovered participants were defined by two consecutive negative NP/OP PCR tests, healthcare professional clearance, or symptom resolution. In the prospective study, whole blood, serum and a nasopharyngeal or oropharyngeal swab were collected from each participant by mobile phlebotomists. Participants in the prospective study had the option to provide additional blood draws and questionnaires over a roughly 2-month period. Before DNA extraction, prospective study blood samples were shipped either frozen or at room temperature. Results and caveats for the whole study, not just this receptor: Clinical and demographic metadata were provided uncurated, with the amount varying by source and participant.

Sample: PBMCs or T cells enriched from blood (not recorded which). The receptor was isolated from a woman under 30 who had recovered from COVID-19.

The encoded CDR3 is CASSQEARTLHF. The DNA is as follows: TGTGCCAGCAGCCAAGAGGCTAGGACCCTCCACTTT. The chain is made from TRBV3-1 (or the pseudogene TRBV3-2) and TRBJ1-6; no D gene is confidently identified. V is shortened by 0 bases, J by 14 bases, and the region joining them spans 8 bases. Inclusive of the bounding cysteine and phenylalanine, the CDR3 is 12 residues long. Of all the DNA, just the CDR3 is kept, 36 bases in frame from base 1. CDR1 and CDR2 were assigned from the germline V gene (reference sequence) as LGHDT and YNNKEL.